Below, 22 T cell receptor beta chains from the same sample are listed, as sequenced in a study of PD-1 blockade in classical Hodgkin lymphoma. Brentuximab vedotin exposure varied among the patients, all of whom had relapsed after autologous stem cell transplantation. The protocol was immunoSEQ multiplex PCR, while the TCRdb copy is restricted to in-frame clones and leaves out a portion. Counted here are about 14,000 clones, roughly 80% occurring once; the ten biggest clones make up 4.1%. Sequencing was performed on peripheral blood mononuclear cells (PBMCs), taken at baseline. The receptors derive from a human donor with classical Hodgkin lymphoma.

V is TRBV2 and J is TRBJ2-7, with D possibly matching TRBD2 (5 bases). From germline, CDR1 is SNHLY and CDR2 FYNNEI. The CDR3 length is 14 residues. Trimming cost V 6 bases and J 6 bases, with 18 bases left between them. This CDR3 is CASSVTVARVEQYF. The CDR3 nucleotides are TGTGCCAGCAGCGTCACGGTTGCGAGGGTCGAGCAGTACTTC.

The rearrangement uses TRBV27 and TRBJ2-7; TRBD2 might be the D (6 bases). Trimming took off 7 bases at V and 3 bases at J, with 10 bases between the two ends. This CDR3 is 12 amino acids long. Germline V CDR1 and CDR2: MNHEY, SMNVEV (reference sequence). Written as DNA, the CDR3 is TGTGCCAGCACCGGGACTGACTACGAGCAGTACTTC. It specifies CASTGTDYEQYF.

This clone is a singleton in its sample. CDR3 DNA sequence: TGTGCCAGTAATTTGGGGGAAAGCTCCTACAATGAGCAGTTCTTC. Translating gives CASNLGESSYNEQFF. This chain connects TRBV19 to TRBJ2-1; D may be TRBD1 or TRBD2 (5 bases each). V lost 7 bases, J lost 0 bases, and 13 bases lay in between. CDR1 and CDR2 from the germline V gene are LNHDA and SQIVND (reference sequence). The CDR3 contains 15 residues. Full variable domain (missing parts from reference TRBV19 and TRBJ2-1): DGGITQSPKYLFRKEGQNVTLSCEQNLNHDAMYWYRQDPGQGLRLIYYSQIVNDFQKGDIAEGYSVSREKKESFPLTVTSAQKNPTAFYLCASNLGESSYNEQFFGPGTRLTVL.

The rearrangement joins TRBV7-9 to TRBJ2-1, with TRBD2 as a possible D gene (6 bases). The CDR3 covers 18 residues. V was trimmed by 4 bases and J by 2 bases, leaving 21 bases between them. Germline V gene lookup returns CDR1 SEHNR and CDR2 FQNEAQ (reference sequence). This CDR3 is CASSSRGDRGAPYNEQFF. The CDR3 nucleotides read TGTGCCAGCAGCTCCCGCGGTGACCGCGGGGCCCCCTACAATGAGCAGTTCTTC.

The V call is TRBV7-2, the J call TRBJ2-7; perhaps TRBD2 as D (6 bases). V lost 5 bases, J lost 2 bases, and 13 bases lay in between. This CDR3 is 14 amino acids long. In germline, CDR1 is SGHTA, CDR2 FQGNSA. The CDR3 loop is CASSLFGGPYEQYF. DNA of the CDR3: TGTGCCAGCAGCCTTTTCGGGGGACCCTACGAGCAGTACTTC.

The rearrangement uses TRBV27 and TRBJ2-7, with a tentative D call TRBD2 (5 bases). This CDR3 contains 13 residues. The V end lost 2 bases, the J end lost 1 base, and 6 bases lay between the germline ends. Germline loops: CDR1 MNHEY, CDR2 SMNVEV (reference sequence). The CDR3 DNA reads as TGTGCCAGCAGTTTAGGGGAGTCCTACGAGCAGTACTTC. This sequence encodes CASSLGESYEQYF.

The genes are TRBV11-2 and TRBJ2-5; 11 nucleotides align to TRBD1. This CDR3 contains 15 residues. J lost 4 bases, V lost 4 bases, and 5 bases had no gene match. Germline V gene sequence: CDR1 SGHAT, CDR2 FQNNGV. The CDR3 nucleotides read TGTGCCAGCAGCTCGGACAGGGGGCATGGAGAGACCCAGTACTTC. This gives the protein CASSSDRGHGETQYF.

This clone was picked up a small number of times. V gene TRBV7-7 combines with J gene TRBJ2-7; D not certain. The CDR3 loop spans 13 amino acids. Looked up from germline, CDR1 is SSHAT and CDR2 is FNYEAQ (reference sequence). V lost 1 base and J lost 2, with 6 bases in between. The CDR3 region is CASSLEITYEQYF. The CDR3 DNA reads as TGTGCCAGCAGCTTAGAAATAACCTACGAGCAGTACTTC.

The chain carries TRBV6-6 and TRBJ1-4; 7 nucleotides line up with TRBD1. CDR3 length: 15 amino acids. CDR1 and CDR2 from the germline V gene are MNHNY and SVGAGI (reference sequence). After removal of 6 bases from V and 6 bases from J, the junction contained 10 bases not matched to a gene. CDR3 in amino acids: CASSRGQETYEKLFF. CDR3 DNA: TGTGCCAGCAGCCGAGGACAGGAAACATATGAAAAACTGTTTTTT.

By its share, this clone is medium-sized. V and J are TRBV19 and TRBJ2-3; 7 bases line up with TRBD2. The J segment lost 1 base and the V segment lost 5 bases, leaving 0 bases of the junction unmatched. The CDR3 extends over 13 amino acids. Germline-derived CDR1 and CDR2 are LNHDA and SQIVND (reference sequence). The CDR3 nucleotides read TGTGCCAGTAGTGCGGGGGGCACAGATACGCAGTATTTT. Translation: CASSAGGTDTQYF.

The chain joins TRBV5-1 to TRBJ2-6; D possibly corresponds to TRBD2 (6 bases). The V gene lost 0 bases and the J gene lost 0 bases, with 16 bases spanning the gap. CDR1 and CDR2 (germline): SGHRS, YFSETQ. This CDR3 has 19 amino acids. CDR3 coding DNA: TGCGCCAGCAGCTTGGCCGACGGGAGTGGGGTCTCTGGGGCCAACGTCCTGACTTTC. Its translation is CASSLADGSGVSGANVLTF.

This chain uses TRBV5-6 with TRBJ2-3; 7 bases are shared with TRBD2. Germline V lookup: CDR1 SGHDT, CDR2 YYEEEE. This CDR3 region has 17 residues. V was clipped by 3 bases and J by 0 bases; unmatched bases: 10. CDR3 nucleotides: TGTGCCAGCAGCTCCAGATTTAGCGGGCGAAGCACAGATACGCAGTATTTT. Translated, it gives CASSSRFSGRSTDTQYF.

This clone was observed once. This chain joins TRBV6-6 and TRBJ2-7, with D unresolved. Germline CDR1 is MNHNY and CDR2 is SVGAGI (reference sequence). Trimming removed 0 bases from V and 6 bases from J, with 3 bases in between. The length of the CDR3 is 11 residues. CDR3 in DNA: TGTGCCAGCAGTTACTCGGTCGAGCAGTACTTC. It translates to CASSYSVEQYF.

The gene calls are TRBV5-1 and TRBJ2-1; 8 bases are a match to TRBD2. Germline values: CDR1 SGHRS, CDR2 YFSETQ. The CDR3 loop spans 14 amino acids. The ends lost 0 bases at V and 13 bases at J; junction bases unmatched: 9. Here the CDR3 reads CASSLVREGGDQFF. In DNA, the CDR3 is TGCGCCAGCAGCTTGGTTCGGGAGGGAGGGGATCAGTTCTTC.

The V and J genes are TRBV5-1 and TRBJ2-1, with 12 bases identical to TRBD2. V shed 0 bases and J 8 bases; nucleotides not matched to a gene: 9. Germline assignment: CDR1 SGHRS and CDR2 YFSETQ. The CDR3 has 17 amino acids. This chain's CDR3 is CASSLGSTSGGYDEQFF. The CDR3 coding sequence is TGCGCCAGCAGCTTGGGTAGTACTAGCGGGGGGTATGATGAGCAGTTCTTC.

J is TRBJ1-1 and V is TRBV18, with a tentative D call TRBD1 (6 bases). The CDR3 has 19 amino acids. V lost 3 bases to trimming and J lost 0 bases, with 23 bases between them. CDR1 is KGHSH, CDR2 LQKENI, per germline. The CDR3 DNA is TGTGCCAGCTCACCCCTGCCCGGGGGCCCGGGGGGCTTGAACACTGAAGCTTTCTTT. Translated, it gives CASSPLPGGPGGLNTEAFF.

The rearrangement uses TRBV5-1 and TRBJ2-7; tentative D call: TRBD1 (6 bases). The CDR3 spans 14 residues. Germline CDR1 reads SGHRS; CDR2 reads YFSETQ. V dropped 1 base and J dropped 2 bases, with 10 bases sitting between them. In nucleotides, the CDR3 is TGCGCCAGCAGCTTGATCAGGGGCACCTACGAGCAGTACTTC. Its protein is CASSLIRGTYEQYF.

This chain joins TRBV4-1 and TRBJ2-7; 8 positions agree with TRBD1. V lost 1 base and J lost 2; bases outside the gene matches: 7. The length of the CDR3 is 16 residues. Germline V CDR1 and CDR2: MGHRA, YSYEKL. The DNA for the CDR3 is TGCGCCAGCAGCCAAGGTTCGGACAGGGTAACCTACGAGCAGTACTTC. Protein product: CASSQGSDRVTYEQYF.

J is TRBJ2-3 and V is TRBV30; D unclear. Trimming removed 7 bases at V and 1 base at J, with 15 bases between. Per germline, CDR1 GTSNPN and CDR2 SVGIG (reference sequence). The length of the CDR3 is 14 residues. The CDR3 region has the DNA TGTGCCTCCCACCGTGGATTGGGCACAGATACGCAGTATTTT. Protein product: CASHRGLGTDTQYF.

The chain employs TRBV25-1 and TRBJ2-5; D is undetermined. The V and J ends lost 4 bases and 2 bases respectively, with 11 bases between them. Germline V CDR1 and CDR2: MGHDK, SYGVNS. CDR3 length: 14 residues. The CDR3 is CASSAILGQETQYF. The CDR3 DNA is TGTGCCAGCAGTGCCATACTGGGACAAGAGACCCAGTACTTC.

This clone appeared once. The CDR3: CACSGTVTDTQYF. CDR3 in DNA: TGTGCCTGTTCCGGGACAGTCACAGATACGCAGTATTTT. V and J are TRBV30 and TRBJ2-3; 7 nucleotides match TRBD1. Germline V gene lookup returns CDR1 GTSNPN and CDR2 SVGIG (reference sequence). This CDR3 has 13 amino acids. Trimming at V came to 6 bases and at J to 2 bases, leaving 5 bases not matched to a gene.

CDR3 sequence: CASSPTGGDAEAFF. The CDR3, as DNA: TGTGCCAGCTCACCGACAGGGGGGGACGCTGAAGCTTTCTTT. The chain has TRBV18 and TRBJ1-1; 9 bases map to TRBD1. This CDR3 spans 14 amino acids. Germline values: CDR1 KGHSH, CDR2 LQKENI. The V and J ends lost 3 bases and 6 bases, in that order; junction bases with no gene match: 5.